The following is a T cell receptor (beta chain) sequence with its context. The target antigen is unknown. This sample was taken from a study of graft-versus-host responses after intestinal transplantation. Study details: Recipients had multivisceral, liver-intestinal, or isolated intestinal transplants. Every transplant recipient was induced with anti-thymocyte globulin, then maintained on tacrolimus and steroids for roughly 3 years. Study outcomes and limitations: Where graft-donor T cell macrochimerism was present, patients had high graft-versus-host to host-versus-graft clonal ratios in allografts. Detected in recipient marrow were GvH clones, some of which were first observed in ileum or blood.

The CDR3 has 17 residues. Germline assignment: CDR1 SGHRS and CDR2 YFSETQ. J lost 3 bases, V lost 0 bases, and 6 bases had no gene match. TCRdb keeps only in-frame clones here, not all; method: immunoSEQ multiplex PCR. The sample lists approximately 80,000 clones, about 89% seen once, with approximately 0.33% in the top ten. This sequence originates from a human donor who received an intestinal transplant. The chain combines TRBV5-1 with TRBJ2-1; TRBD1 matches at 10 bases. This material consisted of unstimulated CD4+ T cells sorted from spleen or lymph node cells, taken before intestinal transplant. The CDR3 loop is CASSLVGTGVGYNEQFF. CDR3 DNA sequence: TGCGCCAGCAGCTTGGTGGGGACAGGGGTCGGCTACAATGAGCAGTTCTTC. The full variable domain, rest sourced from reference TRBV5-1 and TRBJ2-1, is KAGVTQTPRYLIKTRGQQVTLSCSPISGHRSVSWYQQTPGQGLQFLFEYFSETQRNKGNFPGRFSGRQFSNSRSEMNVSTLELGDSALYLCASSLVGTGVGYNEQFFGPGTRLTVL.